One and the same sample provided the 23 T cell receptor beta chains below, sequenced in a study of HIV-infected children after antiretroviral therapy interruption. Treatment meaning: PENTA 11 planned treatment interruption arm or continuous ART arm. RNA-based 3' RACE libraries used unique molecular identifiers. TCRdb analysed the 3' RACE reads with MiXCR anew, one entry per CDR3 protein. The data contain about 89,000 distinct CDR3 sequences, 6.9% of them singletons. The sequencing used CD45RA+ CD4+ T cells from PBMCs, pooled from several time points, collected from a donor given antiretroviral therapy, either interrupted or continuous. Subset meaning: naive CD4+ CD45RA+ CD45RO- T cells. Every receptor here comes from a pool of human donors with HIV.

This clonotype was picked up one time. V and J are TRBV7-2 and TRBJ1-2; 7 nucleotides line up with TRBD1. Germline assignment: CDR1 SGHTA and CDR2 FQGNSA. There are 13 residues in the CDR3. V was pared by 5 bases and J by 4 bases, with 4 bases of the junction left unmatched. CDR3 loop: CASSPGTVYGYTF. In DNA, the CDR3 is TGTGCCAGCAGCCCCGGGACAGTCTATGGCTACACCTTC.

This clonotype appeared many times. The V and J genes are TRBV14 and TRBJ2-5; D uncertain. Looked up from germline, CDR1 is SGHDN and CDR2 is FVKESK. This CDR3 is 17 amino acids long. Trimming left V 4 bases short and J 2 bases short, with 20 bases between. CDR3 nucleotide sequence: TGTGCCAGCAGCCTCCCTTACCCCATCTCCAGACAAGAGACCCAGTACTTC. This sequence encodes CASSLPYPISRQETQYF.

By frequency in the sample, this clonotype is medium-sized (0.01 to 0.1%). This chain connects TRBV12-3 or TRBV12-4 to TRBJ1-1; no clear D. This CDR3 region has 13 residues. Deletions cut 5 bases from V and 4 bases from J, with 11 bases between. Here the CDR3 DNA reads TGTGCCAGCAGTAGTGGGGAGGGCACTGAAGCTTTCTTT. Protein product: CASSSGEGTEAFF.

This clonotype was seen at least ten times. This chain joins TRBV10-3 and TRBJ2-7; the D is unclear. Germline assignment: CDR1 ENHRY and CDR2 SYGVKD. V was cut by 0 bases and J by 7 bases, with 4 bases left in between. This CDR3 has 11 residues. The CDR3 DNA sequence: TGTGCCATCAGTGAGTCCGGGGAGCAGTACTTC. Translation gives CAISESGEQYF.

This clonotype was found many times. The chain joins TRBV27 to TRBJ2-3; 8 bases line up with TRBD1. The CDR3 loop spans 16 amino acids. Losses at the gene ends were 2 bases for V and 3 bases for J; bases not matched to a gene: 7. Germline values: CDR1 MNHEY, CDR2 SMNVEV (reference sequence). The CDR3 spells CASSLIRGLGTDTQYF. The CDR3 region has the DNA TGTGCCAGCAGTTTAATCAGGGGGCTAGGTACAGATACGCAGTATTTT.

This clonotype was detected a few times. This sequence joins TRBV15 and TRBJ2-7, with D possibly matching TRBD2 (5 bases). The CDR3 is 17 amino acids. Trimming cost V 0 bases and J 3 bases, with 18 bases left between them. CDR1 is LNHNV, CDR2 YYDKDF, per germline (reference sequence). In DNA, the CDR3 is TGTGCCACCAGCAGAGATTCCGTCGGGGTTGTTCACTACGAGCAGTACTTC. Encoded protein: CATSRDSVGVVHYEQYF.

This clonotype showed up many times. The chain links TRBV7-2 to TRBJ2-1; possible D gene TRBD2, 6 bases. The CDR3 is 15 residues long. V was shortened by 1 base and J by 7 bases, with 14 bases between the two germline ends. Germline-derived CDR1 and CDR2 are SGHTA and FQGNSA. The CDR3 loop is CASSLGAGLKNEQFF. In DNA form, the CDR3 reads TGTGCCAGCAGCTTAGGGGCGGGACTCAAAAATGAGCAGTTCTTC.

This clonotype was counted many times. The rearrangement joins TRBV2 to TRBJ1-6; 8 bases line up with TRBD1. The CDR3 sequence is 18 residues long. Per germline, CDR1 SNHLY and CDR2 FYNNEI. V was pared by 8 bases and J by 8 bases, with 20 bases of the junction left unmatched. The CDR3: CASALYPGTGGTYSPLHF. In DNA, the CDR3 is TGTGCCAGCGCCTTATACCCAGGGACAGGTGGAACTTATTCACCCCTCCACTTT.

The sample holds many counts of this clonotype. This chain links TRBV9 with TRBJ1-4; 7 nucleotides align to TRBD1. The CDR3 spans 15 residues. The germline gives CDR1 SGDLS, CDR2 YYNGEE. The V and J ends lost 4 bases and 7 bases, in that order; junction bases with no gene match: 10. The CDR3 sequence: CASSPWTGGGEKLFF. Written as DNA, the CDR3 is TGTGCCAGCAGCCCGTGGACAGGTGGTGGTGAAAAACTGTTTTTT.

This clonotype appeared many times. The chain employs TRBV12-5 and TRBJ1-6; D is undetermined. The germline CDR1 and CDR2 sequences are LGHNT and FRNRAP. The V and J ends lost 0 bases and 10 bases respectively, with 4 bases between them. The CDR3 loop spans 12 amino acids. The DNA of the CDR3 is TGTGCTAGTGGTTTGGTAGAATCACCCCTCCACTTT. Amino acid sequence: CASGLVESPLHF. Based on the CDR3 plus reference TRBV12-5 and TRBJ1-6, the full variable domain is DARVTQTPRHKVTEMGQEVTMRCQPILGHNTVFWYRQTMMQGLELLAYFRNRAPLDDSGMPKDRFSAEMPDATLATLKIQPSEPRDSAVYFCASGLVESPLHFGNGTRLTVT.

In this sample, this clonotype turned up many times. This chain uses TRBV5-1 with TRBJ2-3; no firm D call. Germline loops: CDR1 SGHRS, CDR2 YFSETQ. V was cut by 1 base and J by 2 bases, with 17 bases left in between. The length of the CDR3 is 17 residues. CDR3 sequence (DNA): TGCGCCAGCAGCTTGAGAGTCCAGACATACCCCACAGATACGCAGTATTTT. Translation: CASSLRVQTYPTDTQYF.

The V and J genes are TRBV27 and TRBJ2-1; no definite D call. V dropped 5 bases and J dropped 6 bases, with 8 bases sitting between them. CDR1 and CDR2 (germline): MNHEY, SMNVEV (reference sequence). This CDR3 is built from 12 residues. The CDR3: CASSPTGNEQFF. Written as DNA, the CDR3 is TGTGCCAGCAGTCCTACGGGCAATGAGCAGTTCTTC.

The sample holds many counts of this clonotype. The chain links TRBV7-3 to TRBJ2-2; 14 bases are shared with TRBD2. V shed 1 base and J 0 bases; nucleotides not matched to a gene: 4. The CDR3 consists of 19 residues. Per germline, CDR1 SGHTA and CDR2 FQGTGA. The CDR3 loop reads CASSLKGLAGVANTGELFF. In DNA form, the CDR3 reads TGTGCCAGCAGCTTAAAGGGACTAGCGGGGGTCGCGAACACCGGGGAGCTGTTTTTT.

In this sample, this clonotype turned up many times. The rearrangement links TRBV10-1 to TRBJ2-3; D remains unclear. Germline values: CDR1 WNHNN, CDR2 SYGVQD (reference sequence). This CDR3 is built from 12 residues. V was pared by 3 bases and J by 5 bases, with 6 bases between. The CDR3 DNA sequence: TGCGCCAGCAGTGATACACGAGATACGCAGTATTTT. This sequence encodes CASSDTRDTQYF.

This clonotype was picked up many times. V and J are TRBV29-1 and TRBJ2-1; tentatively, D is TRBD1 or TRBD2 (7 bases each). V was clipped by 2 bases and J by 9 bases, with 11 bases between them. This CDR3 has 12 residues. CDR1 is SQVTM, CDR2 ANQGSEA, per germline. CDR3 sequence reads: CSVEQGGGEQFF. DNA of the CDR3: TGCAGCGTTGAACAGGGGGGGGGTGAGCAGTTCTTC.

This clonotype has a count of ten or more. In nucleotides, the CDR3 is TGTGCCAGCAGTTCGGGCCCCGGGCTTTATAGCAATCAGCCCCAGCATTTT. Amino acids: CASSSGPGLYSNQPQHF. V is TRBV5-5 and J is TRBJ1-5; D call uncertain. V was pared by 5 bases and J by 0 bases, with 18 bases between. The CDR3 sequence is 17 residues long. The germline CDR1 and CDR2 sequences are SGHKS and YYEKEE (reference sequence).

The V call is TRBV9, the J call TRBJ1-1; TRBD1 matches 11 bases. CDR3 size: 15 residues. Germline-derived CDR1 and CDR2 are SGDLS and YYNGEE. V trimming: 0 bases; J trimming: 6 bases; junction bases outside the gene matches: 4. The CDR3 reads CASSVAPGQGAEAFF. CDR3 bases: TGTGCCAGCAGCGTAGCCCCGGGACAGGGGGCTGAAGCTTTCTTT.

The chain employs TRBV12-3 or TRBV12-4 and TRBJ1-2, with a tentative D call TRBD1 (5 bases). The V end lost 1 base, the J end lost 4 bases, and 10 bases lay between the germline ends. CDR3 length equals 14 residues. The DNA for the CDR3 is TGTGCCAGCAGTTTAGGGGGACGGGCCTATGGCTACACCTTC. Protein sequence: CASSLGGRAYGYTF.

This clonotype was recorded at least ten times. The chain recombines TRBV7-9 with TRBJ2-3, with D unresolved. Trimming removed 5 bases at V and 4 bases at J, with 7 bases between. Looked up from germline, CDR1 is SEHNR and CDR2 is FQNEAQ (reference sequence). This CDR3 has 12 amino acids. The CDR3 bases are TGTGCCAGCAGCCCTGGACCAGATACGCAGTATTTT. Translating it yields CASSPGPDTQYF. The variable domain in full, with the rest retrieved from reference TRBV7-9 and TRBJ2-3, is DTGVSQNPRHKITKRGQNVTFRCDPISEHNRLYWYRQTLGQGPEFLTYFQNEAQLEKSRLLSDRFSAERPKGSFSTLEIQRTEQGDSAMYLCASSPGPDTQYFGPGTRLTVL.

This clonotype was seen ten or more times. The J gene is TRBJ2-7, the V gene TRBV11-2; 8 bases map to TRBD2. J gave up 4 bases and V 6 bases, and 11 bases lay outside the gene matches. CDR1 is SGHAT, CDR2 FQNNGV, per germline. This CDR3 has 15 residues. CDR3 in amino acids: CASRSLAGRMYEQYF. The CDR3 nucleotides read TGTGCCAGCAGATCGTTAGCGGGGAGAATGTACGAGCAGTACTTC.

This clonotype showed up many times. The V gene is TRBV24-1, the J gene TRBJ1-5, with D possibly TRBD1 on 5 matching bases. The V gene's germline CDR1 is KGHDR and CDR2 SFDVKD. Between the trimmed V and J ends, which lost 1 base and 4 bases, there was a span of 13 bases. This CDR3 contains 16 residues. The CDR3, as DNA: TGTGCCACCAGTGATTTTTCAGGGCCTGGAAATCAGCCCCAGCATTTT. Translating gives CATSDFSGPGNQPQHF.

This clonotype was seen repeatedly, ten times or more. The chain combines TRBV7-8 with TRBJ2-5; no firm D call. This CDR3 comprises 14 residues. Deletions cut 6 bases from V and 2 bases from J, with 13 bases between. Germline assignment: CDR1 SGHVS and CDR2 FQNEAQ. In nucleotides, the CDR3 is TGTGCCAGCAGACATGATGTTTATCAAGAGACCCAGTACTTC. Amino acids: CASRHDVYQETQYF.

This clonotype was counted many times. The gene calls are TRBV5-1 and TRBJ1-2; tentative D call: TRBD1 (5 bases). V dropped 7 bases and J dropped 4 bases, with 11 bases sitting between them. This CDR3 has 12 residues. Germline V CDR1 and CDR2: SGHRS, YFSETQ. In DNA form, the CDR3 reads TGCGCCAGCCTTAGGGACGGCTATGGCTACACCTTC. Protein: CASLRDGYGYTF.